Listed here are 2 T cell receptor beta chains from one sample, sequenced in a study of T cells after yellow fever vaccination. MiXCR, run by TCRdb on the 5' RACE reads, gives a single entry per CDR3 protein. The profile shows over 300,000 distinct CDR3 sequences, 3% to 4.5% of them singletons. The sample here was PBMCs, taken on the day of the yellow fever booster vaccination. These receptors were taken from a man aged 18-30 years who received the YFV17D yellow fever vaccine.

This clonotype has just a few counts. J is TRBJ2-5 and V is TRBV4-2, with 11 bases identical to TRBD2. V shed 3 bases, J shed 8 bases, and the junction held 11 bases outside the gene matches. The CDR3 is 16 amino acids. Germline V lookup: CDR1 LGHNA, CDR2 YNFKEQ. The CDR3 DNA reads as TGTGCCAGCAGCCAGGCTAGCGGGGGGCGGGGAGACACCCAGTACTTC. Residues: CASSQASGGRGDTQYF.

This clonotype was seen a few times. V is TRBV6-5 and J is TRBJ1-2, with D possibly TRBD1 on 6 matching bases. Trimming removed 0 bases from V and 3 bases from J, with 11 bases in between. The CDR3 length is 15 residues. Germline V CDR1 and CDR2: MNHEY, SVGAGI. The CDR3 DNA sequence: TGTGCCAGCAGTTACTCGACTGGGGGCGACTATGGCTACACCTTC. Translated: CASSYSTGGDYGYTF.